The clone carrying this T cell receptor beta chain was seen ten or more times. The V gene's germline CDR1 is SGHTS and CDR2 YDEGEE. The germline V and J ends were trimmed by 0 bases and 6 bases, with 15 bases remaining between them. This CDR3 is 16 amino acids long. As for time point: newly diagnosed GD, antithyroid drugs for less than 3 months. Extracted PBMC RNA gave rise to the TCR library. Patients met American Thyroid Association criteria for Graves' disease. The data were obtained in a study of regulatory T cells in long-lasting Graves disease. Arm-PCR with iRepertoire HTBI primers amplified the CDR3 regions for these TCR beta libraries. TCRdb reprocessed the multiplex PCR reads with MiXCR, giving one entry per CDR3 protein. The table records about 530,000 distinct CDR3 sequences, roughly 15% of them present only once. This same sample was also taken into another study, of T cells in Graves' hyperthyroidism and ophthalmopathy.

The chain is built from TRBV5-8 and TRBJ1-4, with no clear D. Sequenced here: peripheral blood mononuclear cells (PBMCs), sampled at new diagnosis, from a patient treated with antithyroid drugs. This clonotype was obtained from a woman between 40 and 65 years old with Graves disease. In DNA form, the CDR3 reads TGTGCCAGCAGCTTGGGAGATCAGTACCCGGATGAAAAACTGTTTTTT. It yields the protein CASSLGDQYPDEKLFF.